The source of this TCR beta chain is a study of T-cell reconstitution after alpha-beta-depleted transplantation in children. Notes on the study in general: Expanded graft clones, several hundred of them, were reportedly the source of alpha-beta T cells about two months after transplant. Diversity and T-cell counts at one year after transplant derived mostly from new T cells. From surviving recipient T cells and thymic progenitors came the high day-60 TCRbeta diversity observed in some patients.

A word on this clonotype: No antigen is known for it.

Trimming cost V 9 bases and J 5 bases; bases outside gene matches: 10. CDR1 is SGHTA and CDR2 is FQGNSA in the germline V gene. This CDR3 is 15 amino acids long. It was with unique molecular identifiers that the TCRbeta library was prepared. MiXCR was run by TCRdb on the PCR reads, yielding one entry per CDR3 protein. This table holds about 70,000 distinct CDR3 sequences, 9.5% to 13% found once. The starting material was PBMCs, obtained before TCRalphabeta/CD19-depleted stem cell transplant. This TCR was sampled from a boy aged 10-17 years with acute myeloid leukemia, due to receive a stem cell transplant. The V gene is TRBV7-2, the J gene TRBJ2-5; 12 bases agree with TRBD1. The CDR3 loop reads CASIRDRGRGETQYF. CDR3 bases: TGTGCCAGTATCCGGGACAGGGGGCGCGGGGAGACCCAGTACTTC.